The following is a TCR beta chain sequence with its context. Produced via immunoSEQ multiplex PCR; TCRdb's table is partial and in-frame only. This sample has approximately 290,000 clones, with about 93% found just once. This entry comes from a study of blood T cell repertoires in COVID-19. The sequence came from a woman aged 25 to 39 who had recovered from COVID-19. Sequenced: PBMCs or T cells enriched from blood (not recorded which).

The CDR3 loop reads CASSLEQNYNSPLHF. CDR3 nucleotide sequence: TGTGCCAGCAGCTTAGAACAGAATTATAATTCACCCCTCCACTTT. V usage is TRBV7-9 and J usage is TRBJ1-6; no clear D gene. Germline V gene lookup returns CDR1 SEHNR and CDR2 FQNEAQ (reference sequence). The CDR3 spans 15 residues. V lost 1 base, J lost 4 bases, and 8 bases lay in between. Full variable domain (outside the CDR3, taken from reference TRBV7-9 and TRBJ1-6): DTGVSQNPRHKITKRGQNVTFRCDPISEHNRLYWYRQTLGQGPEFLTYFQNEAQLEKSRLLSDRFSAERPKGSFSTLEIQRTEQGDSAMYLCASSLEQNYNSPLHFGNGTRLTVT.